The next 17 T cell receptor beta chains were all read from a single sample in a study of cytomegalovirus exposure and HLA in healthy donors. It was with 60 Vbeta and 13 Jbeta primers that the PCR ran. This table comes from immunoSEQ multiplex PCR, and its TCRdb copy is limited to in-frame clones, with some not included. The table lists around 200,000 clones, over 65% of them singletons. The specimen was PBMCs. These receptors were taken from a woman aged 50 to 60 in good health and CMV-seropositive.

This clone has just a few counts. V usage is TRBV5-5 and J usage is TRBJ1-5, with D unclear. The CDR3 loop spans 14 amino acids. The germline gives CDR1 SGHKS, CDR2 YYEKEE (reference sequence). V gave up 0 bases and J gave up 8 bases, with 12 bases separating them. This CDR3 reads CASSLEAGEKPQHF. CDR3 sequence (DNA): TGTGCCAGCAGCTTGGAGGCAGGCGAAAAGCCCCAGCATTTT.

The chain links TRBV27 to TRBJ1-1, with unresolved D. Trimming left V 7 bases short and J 3 bases short, with 6 bases between. Germline V gives CDR1 MNHEY, CDR2 SMNVEV (reference sequence). The CDR3 totals 11 residues. CDR3 protein: CASIGDTEAFF. In DNA form, the CDR3 reads TGTGCCAGCATCGGGGACACTGAAGCTTTCTTT.

This chain uses TRBV7-5 with TRBJ1-1; TRBD1 is taken as the D call from the table, unchecked against the DNA. TRBV7-5 is marked as a pseudogene. The CDR3 totals 15 residues. The CDR3 region has the DNA TGTGCCAGAAGCTTAACGGGACAGGGTTGGACTGAAGCTTTCTTT. Its protein product is CARSLTGQGWTEAFF.

This rearrangement joins TRBV11-3 to TRBJ2-5, with 7 bases fitting TRBD1. Looked up from germline, CDR1 is SGHNT and CDR2 is YENEEA. The CDR3 contains 13 residues. Trimming took 5 bases from V and 5 from J; bases not matched to a gene: 5. The CDR3 here is CASSTGVGETQYF. In nucleotides, the CDR3 is TGTGCCAGCAGCACAGGGGTTGGGGAGACCCAGTACTTC.

The chain recombines TRBV11-1 with TRBJ2-7; maybe TRBD2 (6 bases). The length of the CDR3 is 15 residues. Between the trimmed V and J ends, which lost 3 bases and 1 base, there was a span of 13 bases. Germline V gene sequence: CDR1 SGHAT, CDR2 FQDESV (reference sequence). The CDR3 loop is CASSLYGGASYEQYF. The CDR3 coding sequence is TGTGCCAGCAGCTTGTACGGCGGGGCATCCTACGAGCAGTACTTC.

The chain employs TRBV10-3 and TRBJ2-3; D perhaps matches TRBD2 (5 bases). Germline V gene lookup returns CDR1 ENHRY and CDR2 SYGVKD. This CDR3 comprises 13 residues. V was shortened by 8 bases and J by 3 bases, with 12 bases between the two germline ends. The chain's CDR3 is CAIGRGGTDTQYF. The CDR3 region has the DNA TGTGCCATCGGTCGGGGTGGTACAGATACGCAGTATTTT.

This rearrangement joins TRBV4-3 to TRBJ1-2; D unclear. This CDR3 is built from 17 residues. The germline V and J ends were trimmed by 1 base and 4 bases, with 19 bases remaining between them. Germline V gives CDR1 LGHNA, CDR2 YSLEER. The CDR3 region has the DNA TGCGCCAGCAGCCAAGGTGGCGGGATGGCCGATACCTATGGCTACACCTTC. Translation: CASSQGGGMADTYGYTF.

The rearrangement links TRBV7-3 to TRBJ2-3; TRBD1 matches 8 bases. V trimming: 2 bases; J trimming: 4 bases; junction bases outside the gene matches: 8. Germline CDR1 SGHTA, CDR2 FQGTGA. The length of the CDR3 is 16 residues. Here the CDR3 DNA reads TGTGCCAGCAGCTTACAGGCAGGGGGCATCGCAGATACGCAGTATTTT. Translation gives CASSLQAGGIADTQYF. The full variable domain, completed using reference TRBV7-3 and TRBJ2-3, is GAGVSQTPSNKVTEKGKYVELRCDPISGHTALYWYRQSLGQGPEFLIYFQGTGAADDSGLPNDRFFAVRPEGSVSTLKIQRTERGDSAVYLCASSLQAGGIADTQYFGPGTRLTVL.

This chain uses TRBV4-2 with TRBJ1-3, with unresolved D. Trimming removed 0 bases from V and 8 bases from J, with 8 bases in between. The CDR3 is 13 amino acids. The V gene's germline CDR1 is LGHNA and CDR2 YNFKEQ. The CDR3 DNA sequence: TGTGCCAGCAGCCAAGATGGTCAGGACACCATATATTTT. The encoded protein is CASSQDGQDTIYF.

V usage is TRBV4-2 and J usage is TRBJ2-2, with 10 bases matching TRBD2. CDR1 LGHNA and CDR2 YNFKEQ come from the germline V gene. The CDR3 consists of 18 residues. V shed 4 bases, J shed 7 bases, and the junction held 15 bases outside the gene matches. CDR3 coding DNA: TGTGCCAGCAGCCCCCGGTGGAGCGGGGGGGCCTCGGGCGGGGAGCTGTTTTTT. As protein: CASSPRWSGGASGGELFF.

The chain combines TRBV11-2 with TRBJ2-3, with TRBD2 matching 11 bases. Germline CDR1 is SGHAT and CDR2 is FQNNGV. CDR3 length equals 15 residues. J gave up 8 bases and V 0 bases, and 4 bases lay outside the gene matches. The CDR3 loop is CASSLDFLAGGTQYF. The CDR3, as DNA: TGTGCCAGCAGCTTAGATTTCCTAGCGGGGGGTACGCAGTATTTT.

The chain joins TRBV6-5 to TRBJ2-7, with 8 bases identical to TRBD2. The trim removed 7 bases at V and 4 bases at J, leaving 12 bases unmatched. Germline V gene data show CDR1 as MNHEY and CDR2 as SVGAGI. CDR3 size: 15 residues. CDR3 protein: CASNNGRLAGYEQYF. The CDR3 DNA reads as TGTGCCAGCAACAACGGGAGGCTAGCGGGTTACGAGCAGTACTTC.

This clone was picked up one time. The gene calls are TRBV28 and TRBJ1-6, with 10 bases fitting TRBD1. J lost 8 bases, V lost 6 bases, and 4 bases had no gene match. CDR1 and CDR2 (germline): MDHEN, SYDVKM. This CDR3 comprises 14 residues. CDR3 in amino acids: CASSGGQGYSPLHF. The DNA of the CDR3 is TGTGCCAGCAGCGGGGGACAGGGGTATTCACCCCTCCACTTT.

The chain carries TRBV6-1 and TRBJ1-1; 11 positions agree with TRBD1. Germline assignment: CDR1 MNHNS and CDR2 SASEGT. This CDR3 is built from 14 residues. V gave up 7 bases and J gave up 6 bases; unmatched junction bases: 7. In DNA, the CDR3 is TGTGCCAGCAACTCCGGGACAGGGGGACCTGAAGCTTTCTTT. Its protein is CASNSGTGGPEAFF.

J is TRBJ1-2 and V is TRBV6-6, with TRBD1 matching 8 bases. The junction had 8 bases not matched to a gene; V was cut back by 6 bases and J by 2 bases. CDR1 is MNHNY and CDR2 is SVGAGI in the germline V gene (reference sequence). This CDR3 has 15 amino acids. In DNA form, the CDR3 reads TGTGCCAGCAGCCTCACAGGGGGTGTAAACTATGGCTACACCTTC. Its translation: CASSLTGGVNYGYTF.

The gene calls are TRBV6-1 and TRBJ2-1, with TRBD2 matching over 10 bases. With 4 bases clipped from V and 7 bases from J, the junction kept 4 bases outside the gene matches. Looked up from germline, CDR1 is MNHNS and CDR2 is SASEGT. The CDR3 has 14 amino acids. CDR3 nucleotides: TGTGCCAGCAGTGGTAGCGGGGGGAGGAATGAGCAGTTCTTC. Translating it yields CASSGSGGRNEQFF.

This clone showed up just once. J is TRBJ2-3 and V is TRBV27; D might be TRBD2 (7 bases). CDR3 size: 15 residues. V gave up 1 base and J gave up 6 bases, with 14 bases separating them. CDR1 MNHEY and CDR2 SMNVEV come from the germline V gene (reference sequence). As DNA, the CDR3 is TGTGCCAGCAGTTTATGGGCGGGGGCCGGGGATACGCAGTATTTT. This translates into CASSLWAGAGDTQYF.